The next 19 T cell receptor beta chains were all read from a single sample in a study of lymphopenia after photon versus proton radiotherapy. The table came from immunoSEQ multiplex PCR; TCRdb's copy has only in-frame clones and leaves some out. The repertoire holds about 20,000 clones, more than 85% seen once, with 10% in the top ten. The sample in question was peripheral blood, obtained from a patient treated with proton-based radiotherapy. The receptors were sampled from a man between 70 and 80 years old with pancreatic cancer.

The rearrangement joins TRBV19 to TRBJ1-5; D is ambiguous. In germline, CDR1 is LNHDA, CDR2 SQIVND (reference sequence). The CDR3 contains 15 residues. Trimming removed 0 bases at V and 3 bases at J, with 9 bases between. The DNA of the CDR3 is TGTGCCAGTAGTATAGAACCCAGACTCAATCAGCCCCAGCATTTT. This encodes CASSIEPRLNQPQHF.

The CDR3 bases are TGCGCCAGCAGCTTGCAGGGGGCAACAGATACGCAGTATTTT. Translation: CASSLQGATDTQYF. The gene calls are TRBV5-1 and TRBJ2-3; 8 bases map to TRBD1. Germline V gene lookup returns CDR1 SGHRS and CDR2 YFSETQ. J was trimmed by 3 bases and V by 1 base; bases with no gene match: 1. The CDR3 runs to 14 residues. Complete variable domain (other parts from reference TRBV5-1 and TRBJ2-3): KAGVTQTPRYLIKTRGQQVTLSCSPISGHRSVSWYQQTPGQGLQFLFEYFSETQRNKGNFPGRFSGRQFSNSRSEMNVSTLELGDSALYLCASSLQGATDTQYFGPGTRLTVL.

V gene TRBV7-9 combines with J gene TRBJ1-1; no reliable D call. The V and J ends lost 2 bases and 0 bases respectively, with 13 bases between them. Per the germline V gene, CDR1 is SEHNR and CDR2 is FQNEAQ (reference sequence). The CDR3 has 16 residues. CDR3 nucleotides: TGTGCCAGCAGCTTACTTCCAGTCGCGATGAACACTGAAGCTTTCTTT. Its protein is CASSLLPVAMNTEAFF.

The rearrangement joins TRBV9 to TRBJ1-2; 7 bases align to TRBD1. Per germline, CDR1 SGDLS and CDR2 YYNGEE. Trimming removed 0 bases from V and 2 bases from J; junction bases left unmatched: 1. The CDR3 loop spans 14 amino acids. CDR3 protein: CASSVGDSNYGYTF. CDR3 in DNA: TGTGCCAGCAGCGTAGGGGACAGCAACTATGGCTACACCTTC. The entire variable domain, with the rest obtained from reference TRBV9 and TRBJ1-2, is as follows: DSGVTQTPKHLITATGQRVTLRCSPRSGDLSVYWYQQSLDQGLQFLIQYYNGEERAKGNILERFSAQQFPDLHSELNLSSLELGDSALYFCASSVGDSNYGYTFGSGTRLTVV.

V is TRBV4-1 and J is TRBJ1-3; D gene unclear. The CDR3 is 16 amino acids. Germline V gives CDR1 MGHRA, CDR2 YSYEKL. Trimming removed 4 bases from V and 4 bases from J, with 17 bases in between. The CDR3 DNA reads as TGCGCCAGCAGCCGTCCTAGCGGCAGCGGCGGAAACACCATATATTTT. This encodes CASSRPSGSGGNTIYF.

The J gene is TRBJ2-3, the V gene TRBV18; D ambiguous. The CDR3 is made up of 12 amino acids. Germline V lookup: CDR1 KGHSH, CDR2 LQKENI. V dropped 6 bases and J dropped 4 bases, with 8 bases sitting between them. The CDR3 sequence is CASSQVADTQYF. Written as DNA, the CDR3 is TGTGCCAGCTCGCAAGTGGCAGATACGCAGTATTTT.

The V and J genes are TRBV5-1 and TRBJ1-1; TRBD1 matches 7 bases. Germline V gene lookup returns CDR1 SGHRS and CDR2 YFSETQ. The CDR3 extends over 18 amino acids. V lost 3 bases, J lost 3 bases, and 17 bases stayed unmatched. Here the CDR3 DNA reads TGCGCCAGCAGCTCTGTTACCCCCGGGACCAGGGGGGACACTGAAGCTTTCTTT. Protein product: CASSSVTPGTRGDTEAFF.

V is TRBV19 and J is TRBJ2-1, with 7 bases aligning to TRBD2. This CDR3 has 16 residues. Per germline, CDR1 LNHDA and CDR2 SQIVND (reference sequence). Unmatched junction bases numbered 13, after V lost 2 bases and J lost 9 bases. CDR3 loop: CASSIFGGGRVTEQFF. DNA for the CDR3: TGTGCCAGTAGTATATTTGGCGGGGGAAGGGTTACTGAGCAGTTCTTC.

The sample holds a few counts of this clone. The CDR3 nucleotides are TGTGCCAGCAGCTTTTTACCGGGACAGGGACCCTATGGCTACACCTTC. Translating gives CASSFLPGQGPYGYTF. V and J are TRBV7-2 and TRBJ1-2; 9 nucleotides align to TRBD1. From germline, CDR1 is SGHTA and CDR2 FQGNSA. With 3 bases clipped from V and 4 bases from J, the junction kept 9 bases outside the gene matches. The CDR3 is made up of 16 amino acids.

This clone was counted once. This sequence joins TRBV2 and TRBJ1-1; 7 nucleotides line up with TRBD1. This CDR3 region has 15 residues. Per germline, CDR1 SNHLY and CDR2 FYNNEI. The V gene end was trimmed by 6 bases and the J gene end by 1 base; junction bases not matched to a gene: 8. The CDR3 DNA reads TGTGCCAGCAGAGCACAGGGGCACGGGAACACTGAAGCTTTCTTT. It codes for CASRAQGHGNTEAFF.

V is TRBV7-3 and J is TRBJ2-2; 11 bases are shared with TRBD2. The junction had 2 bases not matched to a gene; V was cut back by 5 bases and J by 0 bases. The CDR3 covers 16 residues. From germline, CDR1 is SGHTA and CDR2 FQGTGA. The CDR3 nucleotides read TGTGCCAGCAGCCTAGCGGGGGGAACGAACACCGGGGAGCTGTTTTTT. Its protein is CASSLAGGTNTGELFF.

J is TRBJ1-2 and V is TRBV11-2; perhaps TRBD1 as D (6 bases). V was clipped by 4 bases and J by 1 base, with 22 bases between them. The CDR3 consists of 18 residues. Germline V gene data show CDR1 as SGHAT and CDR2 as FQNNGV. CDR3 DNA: TGTGCCAGCAGCTCCCTCCGAGACAGGAGTCTCAGTAACTATGGCTACACCTTC. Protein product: CASSSLRDRSLSNYGYTF.

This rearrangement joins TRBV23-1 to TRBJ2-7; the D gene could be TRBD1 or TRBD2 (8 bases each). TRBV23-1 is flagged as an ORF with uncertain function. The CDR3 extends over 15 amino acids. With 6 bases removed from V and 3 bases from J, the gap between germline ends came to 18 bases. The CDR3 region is CASRPGGDRRYEQYF. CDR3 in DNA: TGCGCCAGCAGGCCGGGAGGGGACAGGCGCTACGAGCAGTACTTC.

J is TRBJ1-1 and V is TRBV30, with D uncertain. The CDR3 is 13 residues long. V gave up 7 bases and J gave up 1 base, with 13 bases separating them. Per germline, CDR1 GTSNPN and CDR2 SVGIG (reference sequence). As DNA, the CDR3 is TGTGCCTCCGCTCGGCAGTCGAACACTGAAGCTTTCTTT. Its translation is CASARQSNTEAFF.

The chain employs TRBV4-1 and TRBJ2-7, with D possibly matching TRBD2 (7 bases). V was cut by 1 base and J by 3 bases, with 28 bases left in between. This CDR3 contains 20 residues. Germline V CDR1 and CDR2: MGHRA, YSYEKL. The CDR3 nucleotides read TGCGCCAGCAGCCAAGGGGAGGGCAGGACAGATAAAGGGGGTGGCTACGAGCAGTACTTC. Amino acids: CASSQGEGRTDKGGGYEQYF.

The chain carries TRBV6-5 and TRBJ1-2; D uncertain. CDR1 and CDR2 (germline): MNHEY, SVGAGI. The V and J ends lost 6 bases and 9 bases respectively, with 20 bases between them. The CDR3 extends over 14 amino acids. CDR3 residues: CASSVRFRETSYTF. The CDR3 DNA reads TGTGCCAGCAGCGTAAGGTTTCGGGAAACGAGCTACACCTTC.

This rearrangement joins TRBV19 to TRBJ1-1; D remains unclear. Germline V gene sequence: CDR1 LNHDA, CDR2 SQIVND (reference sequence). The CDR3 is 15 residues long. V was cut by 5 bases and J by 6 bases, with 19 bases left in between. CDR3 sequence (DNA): TGTGCCAGTAGTGAGAGGAAGCCCTCCGAACCTGAAGCTTTCTTT. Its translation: CASSERKPSEPEAFF.

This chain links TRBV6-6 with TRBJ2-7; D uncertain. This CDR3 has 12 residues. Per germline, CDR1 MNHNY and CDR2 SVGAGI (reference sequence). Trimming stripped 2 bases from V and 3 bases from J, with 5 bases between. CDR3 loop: CASSYENYEQYF. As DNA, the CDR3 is TGTGCCAGCAGTTACGAGAACTACGAGCAGTACTTC.

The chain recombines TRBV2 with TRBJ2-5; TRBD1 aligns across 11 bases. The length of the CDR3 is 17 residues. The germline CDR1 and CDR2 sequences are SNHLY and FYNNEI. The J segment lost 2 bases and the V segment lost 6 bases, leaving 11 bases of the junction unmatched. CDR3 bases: TGTGCCAGCAGGAGGGACAGGGGGAGTGGAGAACAAGAGACCCAGTACTTC. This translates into CASRRDRGSGEQETQYF.